Below are 14 T cell receptor beta chains sequenced from a single sample in a study of identical twins. TCRdb recomputed calls from the 5' RACE reads with MiXCR, one row per CDR3 protein. The sample consists of about 210,000 distinct CDR3 sequences, around a tenth of them appearing once. The material sequenced was memory (CD45RO+) T cells sorted from blood. These receptors all stem from a woman aged 18-29 years in good health.

This clonotype was seen more than once but under ten times. The rearrangement joins TRBV13 to TRBJ2-2; D gene uncertain. Germline-derived CDR1 and CDR2 are PRHDT and FYEKMQ (reference sequence). The V gene lost 7 bases and the J gene lost 5 bases, with 14 bases spanning the gap. The CDR3 has 14 amino acids. CDR3 amino acids: CASNSGGVTGELFF. The CDR3, as DNA: TGTGCCAGCAATTCGGGCGGAGTTACCGGGGAGCTGTTTTTT.

This clonotype was seen repeatedly, ten times or more. This rearrangement joins TRBV2 to TRBJ2-5; D might be TRBD2 (6 bases). CDR3 length: 13 amino acids. CDR1 and CDR2 from the germline V gene are SNHLY and FYNNEI. Trimming left V 10 bases short and J 1 base short, with 13 bases between. CDR3 sequence: CATRGGVQETQYF. Written as DNA, the CDR3 is TGTGCCACCCGAGGAGGGGTCCAAGAGACCCAGTACTTC. Using reference TRBV2 and TRBJ2-5 for the parts outside the CDR3, the full variable domain is EPEVTQTPSHQVTQMGQEVILRCVPISNHLYFYWYRQILGQKVEFLVSFYNNEISEKSEIFDDQFSVERPDGSNFTLKIRSTKLEDSAMYFCATRGGVQETQYFGPGTRLLVL.

The V call is TRBV3-1, the J call TRBJ2-2; 11 bases match TRBD2. The trim removed 6 bases at V and 8 bases at J, leaving 14 bases unmatched. Germline CDR1 and CDR2: LGHDT and YNNKEL (reference sequence). The CDR3 extends over 17 amino acids. The CDR3 DNA follows: TGTGCCAGCAGGCGAAGGGGGACTAGCGGAGGGGCGGGGGAGCTGTTTTTT. As protein: CASRRRGTSGGAGELFF.

This clonotype was detected ten times or more. This chain connects TRBV20-1 to TRBJ1-1, with 9 bases lining up with TRBD1. The CDR3 consists of 15 residues. V shed 3 bases and J 1 base; nucleotides not matched to a gene: 6. Germline CDR1 DFQATT, CDR2 SNEGSKA (reference sequence). The CDR3 DNA sequence: TGCAGTGCTAGTATTGGGACAGGGCGGAACACTGAAGCTTTCTTT. Protein product: CSASIGTGRNTEAFF.

This clonotype was seen many times. The chain uses TRBV5-1 and TRBJ2-1; no definite D call. This CDR3 has 15 amino acids. The germline gives CDR1 SGHRS, CDR2 YFSETQ. V shed 4 bases and J shed 3 bases, with 14 bases lying between them. The CDR3 sequence is CASSDQTSSYNEQFF. In nucleotides, the CDR3 is TGCGCCAGCAGCGATCAGACCTCTAGCTACAATGAGCAGTTCTTC.

This clonotype appeared many times. The chain has TRBV5-6 and TRBJ1-1; a weak D match, TRBD1 (5 bases). The length of the CDR3 is 14 residues. The germline V and J ends were trimmed by 4 bases and 10 bases, with 20 bases remaining between them. The germline V gene has CDR1 SGHDT and CDR2 YYEEEE. This CDR3 reads CASSPQGALEAAFF. Here the CDR3 DNA reads TGTGCCAGCAGCCCTCAGGGTGCGCTGGAAGCAGCTTTCTTT. The full variable domain, its missing parts supplied by reference TRBV5-6 and TRBJ1-1, is DAGVTQSPTHLIKTRGQQVTLRCSPKSGHDTVSWYQQALGQGPQFIFQYYEEEERQRGNFPDRFSGHQFPNYSSELNVNALLLGDSALYLCASSPQGALEAAFFGQGTRLTVV.

This clonotype came up a few times. The chain combines TRBV19 with TRBJ2-7, with D hard to call. V gave up 4 bases and J gave up 12 bases, with 13 bases separating them. From germline, CDR1 is LNHDA and CDR2 SQIVND (reference sequence). CDR3 length equals 11 residues. This chain's CDR3 is CASSSHDPLYF. Here the CDR3 DNA reads TGTGCCAGTAGTAGCCACGATCCCCTGTACTTC.

The chain combines TRBV7-9 with TRBJ1-2; 10 nucleotides align to TRBD1. V gave up 5 bases and J gave up 4 bases; unmatched junction bases: 7. Germline assignment: CDR1 SEHNR and CDR2 FQNEAQ (reference sequence). This CDR3 is 15 amino acids long. CDR3 bases: TGTGCCAGCAGCGGCCGGGACAGGGGCGGCTATGGCTACACCTTC. It specifies CASSGRDRGGYGYTF.

This clonotype has at least ten counts. In DNA form, the CDR3 reads TGCAGCGTTAGGGGGTCGCATACGCAGTATTTT. Protein: CSVRGSHTQYF. V and J are TRBV29-1 and TRBJ2-3; a possible D gene is TRBD1 (6 bases). Germline V lookup: CDR1 SQVTM, CDR2 ANQGSEA. The V and J ends lost 5 bases and 7 bases respectively, with 10 bases between them. This CDR3 is built from 11 residues.

As concerns this clonotype: A much larger clone lies a single base off, so this may be a read error. The gene calls are TRBV7-8 and TRBJ2-3, with D uncertain. V was shortened by 0 bases and J by 1 base, with 14 bases between the two germline ends. There are 17 residues in the CDR3. CDR1 SGHVS and CDR2 FQNEAQ come from the germline V gene. The CDR3 protein is CASSLAPGPARTDTQYF. CDR3 DNA: TGTGCCAGCAGCTTAGCGCCGGGTCCAGCCCGCACAGATACGCAGTATTTT.

This clonotype was counted ten times or more. The chain is built from TRBV3-1 and TRBJ2-6, with no clear D. The CDR3 totals 15 residues. With 7 bases removed from V and 0 bases from J, the gap between germline ends came to 10 bases. Germline V gene data show CDR1 as LGHDT and CDR2 as YNNKEL (reference sequence). The CDR3 nucleotides read TGTGCCAGCAATTTTTATAGCTCTGGGGCCAACGTCCTGACTTTC. This gives the protein CASNFYSSGANVLTF.

This clonotype was observed at least ten times. The V gene is TRBV20-1, the J gene TRBJ2-2; 8 bases map to TRBD2. Germline assignment: CDR1 DFQATT and CDR2 SNEGSKA (reference sequence). The CDR3 has 16 amino acids. V shed 0 bases and J 4 bases; nucleotides not matched to a gene: 7. The DNA for the CDR3 is TGCAGTGCTAGAGATCTAGCGGGCCCTAGCACCGGGGAGCTGTTTTTT. Protein product: CSARDLAGPSTGELFF.

Only a few counts were recorded for this clonotype. The V call is TRBV5-4, the J call TRBJ1-6; D is undetermined. Trimming pared 1 base from V and 0 bases from J, leaving 8 bases between. The CDR3 is 16 amino acids. Germline-derived CDR1 and CDR2 are SGHNT and YYREEE (reference sequence). The CDR3 nucleotides are TGTGCCAGCAGCTTGCACGGAAGCTCCTATAATTCACCCCTCCACTTT. Protein sequence: CASSLHGSSYNSPLHF.

There are a few counts of this clonotype. This chain joins TRBV20-1 and TRBJ2-4; 9 bases map to TRBD2. The germline gives CDR1 DFQATT, CDR2 SNEGSKA (reference sequence). This CDR3 is 15 amino acids long. The V gene end was trimmed by 7 bases and the J gene end by 5 bases; junction bases not matched to a gene: 12. Written as DNA, the CDR3 is TGCAGTGTCTCATTCCCAGCGGGGGGTGAAAACATTCAGTACTTC. Residues: CSVSFPAGGENIQYF.